This T cell receptor beta chain was identified during a study of shared clonotypes between healthy human individuals. This clone was seen repeatedly, ten times or more. Germline-derived CDR1 and CDR2 are MRHNA and SNTAGT. The CDR3 is made up of 14 amino acids. J gave up 3 bases and V 4 bases, and 2 bases lay outside the gene matches. Clones were sequenced by immunoSEQ multiplex PCR, and TCRdb holds only the in-frame ones, with some missing. The sample includes about half a million clones, 81% seen only once; the top ten take 9.5% to 15%. Sequenced material: PBMCs. The receptor was derived from a woman in her thirties or forties in good health. Some clones in this sample may be carry-over from other donors' samples. The chain couples TRBV6-4 to TRBJ2-2; 7 bases are a match to TRBD1. For the CDR3, the DNA is TGTGCCAGCAGTGCCGGGACAGACACCGGGGAGCTGTTTTTT. This gives the protein CASSAGTDTGELFF.